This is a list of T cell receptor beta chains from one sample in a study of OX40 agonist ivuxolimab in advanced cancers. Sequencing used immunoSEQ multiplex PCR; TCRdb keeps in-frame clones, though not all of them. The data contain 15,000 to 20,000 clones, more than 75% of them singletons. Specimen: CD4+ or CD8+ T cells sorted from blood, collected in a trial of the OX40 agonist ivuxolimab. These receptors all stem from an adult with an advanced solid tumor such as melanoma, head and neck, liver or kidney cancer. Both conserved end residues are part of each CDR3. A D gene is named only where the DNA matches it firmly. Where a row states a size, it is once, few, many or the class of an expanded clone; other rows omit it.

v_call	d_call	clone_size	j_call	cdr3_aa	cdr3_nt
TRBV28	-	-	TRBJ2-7	CASSTHASYEQYF	TGTGCCAGCAGTACCCACGCGTCCTACGAGCAGTACTTC
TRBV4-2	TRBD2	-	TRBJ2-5	CASSQALPSGVRRETQYF	TGTGCCAGCAGCCAAGCGCTCCCTAGCGGGGTGCGTCGGGAGACCCAGTACTTC
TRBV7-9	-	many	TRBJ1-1	CASSLPNMNTEAFF	TGTGCCAGCAGCTTACCCAACATGAACACTGAAGCTTTCTTT
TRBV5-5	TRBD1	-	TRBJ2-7	CASRETGEISYEQYF	TGTGCCAGCAGAGAGACAGGGGAGATCTCCTACGAGCAGTACTTC
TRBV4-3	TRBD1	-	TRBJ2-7	CASSQDKGQGIFYEQYF	TGCGCCAGCAGCCAAGATAAGGGACAGGGGATTTTCTACGAGCAGTACTTC
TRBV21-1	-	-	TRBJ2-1	CASSKARRGGCNEQFF	TGTGCCAGCAGCAAAGCGAGGCGGGGGGGCTGCAATGAGCAGTTCTTC
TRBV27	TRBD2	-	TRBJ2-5	CASRSGLAGVETQYF	TGTGCCAGCAGGTCGGGACTAGCGGGGGTAGAGACCCAGTACTTC
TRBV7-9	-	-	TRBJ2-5	CASSLSVTPRETQYF	TGTGCCAGCAGCTTATCGGTGACCCCGCGGGAGACCCAGTACTTC
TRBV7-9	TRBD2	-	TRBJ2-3	CASSPFRTSGSPDTQYF	TGTGCCAGCAGCCCCTTCCGGACTAGCGGGAGCCCAGATACGCAGTATTTT
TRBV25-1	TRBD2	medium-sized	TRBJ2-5	CASSAPAGAGETQYF	TGTGCCAGCAGTGCACCAGCGGGGGCCGGGGAGACCCAGTACTTC
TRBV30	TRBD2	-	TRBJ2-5	CAWSPRRTSGTEETQYF	TGTGCCTGGAGTCCTCGCCGGACTAGCGGGACCGAAGAGACCCAGTACTTC
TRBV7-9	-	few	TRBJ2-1	CASSSDGRASSYNEQFF	TGTGCCAGCAGTTCGGATGGGCGCGCAAGCTCCTACAATGAGCAGTTCTTC
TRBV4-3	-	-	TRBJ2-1	CASSQEVVTLRRQFF	TGCGCCAGCAGCCAAGAGGTAGTTACACTTCGCAGGCAGTTCTTC